The 16 T cell receptor beta chains listed next were all sequenced from one sample in a study of chemoradiotherapy in HPV16-positive cancers. The assay was immunoSEQ multiplex PCR, and TCRdb's table has in-frame clones only and misses some. This repertoire shows approximately 12,000 clones, around 81% found once; its top ten account for 0.9% to 1.2%. Collection took place from a patient who underwent chemoradiotherapy. Receptors originate from a human donor with HPV-associated anogenital cancer.

This chain links TRBV7-6 with TRBJ2-3; TRBD2 matches 7 bases. The CDR3 covers 16 residues. The V gene's germline CDR1 is SGHVS and CDR2 FNYEAQ. The J segment lost 0 bases and the V segment lost 3 bases, leaving 6 bases of the junction unmatched. This CDR3 is CASSLSSGPSTDTQYF. The CDR3 DNA sequence: TGTGCCAGCAGCTTGTCTAGCGGCCCTAGCACAGATACGCAGTATTTT.

The chain couples TRBV2 to TRBJ2-7, with D hard to call. The CDR3 contains 11 residues. CDR1 SNHLY and CDR2 FYNNEI come from the germline V gene. Between the trimmed V and J ends, which lost 5 bases and 1 base, there was a span of 3 bases. CDR3 coding DNA: TGTGCCAGCAGTAAATCCTACGAGCAGTACTTC. Encoded protein: CASSKSYEQYF. The whole variable domain, filled in from reference TRBV2 and TRBJ2-7, reads EPEVTQTPSHQVTQMGQEVILRCVPISNHLYFYWYRQILGQKVEFLVSFYNNEISEKSEIFDDQFSVERPDGSNFTLKIRSTKLEDSAMYFCASSKSYEQYFGPGTRLTVT.

The chain links TRBV5-1 to TRBJ1-2; the match to TRBD1 covers 7 bases. Germline V CDR1 and CDR2: SGHRS, YFSETQ. After removal of 4 bases from V and 2 bases from J, the junction contained 5 bases not matched to a gene. CDR3 size: 14 residues. The CDR3 reads CASSRGQRNYGYTF. The CDR3 DNA reads as TGCGCCAGCAGCAGGGGACAGCGAAACTATGGCTACACCTTC.

The rearrangement uses TRBV19 and TRBJ1-1, with D possibly being TRBD1 (6 bases). The V gene lost 0 bases and the J gene lost 11 bases, with 13 bases spanning the gap. Germline V gene data show CDR1 as LNHDA and CDR2 as SQIVND (reference sequence). This CDR3 is 13 amino acids long. CDR3 protein: CASSIDDTGRAFF. DNA for the CDR3: TGTGCCAGTAGTATAGATGATACAGGGCGGGCTTTCTTT.

The V call is TRBV28, the J call TRBJ2-1; 8 bases map to TRBD2. Trimming cost V 6 bases and J 3 bases; bases outside gene matches: 10. This CDR3 spans 16 amino acids. The germline gives CDR1 MDHEN, CDR2 SYDVKM. The CDR3, as DNA: TGTGCCAGCAGACCCGGTACTAGCGGTATCTACAATGAGCAGTTCTTC. As protein: CASRPGTSGIYNEQFF.

The chain links TRBV28 to TRBJ1-1; D is undetermined. The CDR3 loop spans 12 amino acids. Germline V CDR1 and CDR2: MDHEN, SYDVKM. Trimming removed 2 bases at V and 1 base at J, with 2 bases between. The CDR3 is CASSLANTEAFF. CDR3 DNA: TGTGCCAGCAGTTTAGCGAACACTGAAGCTTTCTTT.

This rearrangement joins TRBV5-1 to TRBJ1-4; TRBD1 might be the D (6 bases). CDR3 size: 15 residues. Trimming shortened V by 4 bases and J by 3 bases, and 13 bases separated the two germline ends. Germline V gives CDR1 SGHRS, CDR2 YFSETQ. The CDR3 DNA reads TGCGCCAGCAGCATGGGACACCGGGCTAATGAAAAACTGTTTTTT. It translates to CASSMGHRANEKLFF.

The chain couples TRBV10-3 to TRBJ2-3; 7 positions match TRBD2. J gave up 2 bases and V 7 bases, and 9 bases lay outside the gene matches. This CDR3 spans 15 amino acids. CDR1 and CDR2 from the germline V gene are ENHRY and SYGVKD. In DNA form, the CDR3 reads TGTGCCATCAAGGACGGAGCGGGGTCCACAGATACGCAGTATTTT. This codes for CAIKDGAGSTDTQYF.

This sequence joins TRBV27 and TRBJ2-7; D may be TRBD2 (5 bases). Looked up from germline, CDR1 is MNHEY and CDR2 is SMNVEV (reference sequence). The V and J ends lost 7 bases and 2 bases respectively, with 12 bases between them. This CDR3 is 13 amino acids long. CDR3 loop: CASTVILAYEQYF. In DNA form, the CDR3 reads TGTGCCAGCACGGTAATACTAGCCTACGAGCAGTACTTC.

The chain couples TRBV5-1 to TRBJ1-1; weak D call: TRBD1 (6 bases). CDR1 and CDR2 (germline): SGHRS, YFSETQ. The CDR3 spans 14 residues. V lost 4 bases and J lost 2, with 12 bases in between. The CDR3: CASSGGTINTEAFF. In nucleotides, the CDR3 is TGCGCCAGCAGCGGGGGCACCATTAACACTGAAGCTTTCTTT.

The chain employs TRBV18 and TRBJ1-6; 8 bases match TRBD1. CDR1 is KGHSH and CDR2 is LQKENI in the germline V gene. J was trimmed by 8 bases and V by 3 bases; bases with no gene match: 9. The CDR3 has 16 amino acids. The CDR3 DNA is TGTGCCAGCTCACCGAAACCAGGGGGCACTGATTCACCCCTCCACTTT. It codes for CASSPKPGGTDSPLHF.

This chain joins TRBV30 and TRBJ1-1, with TRBD1 matching over 7 bases. V was pared by 0 bases and J by 4 bases, with 2 bases of the junction left unmatched. The germline V gene encodes CDR1 GTSNPN and CDR2 SVGIG (reference sequence). This CDR3 is built from 13 residues. In nucleotides, the CDR3 is TGTGCCTGGAGTGTTGACAGGGCCACTGAAGCTTTCTTT. As protein: CAWSVDRATEAFF.

This clone appeared once. V usage is TRBV10-3 and J usage is TRBJ2-1, with 7 nucleotides matching TRBD1. J lost 6 bases, V lost 9 bases, and 14 bases had no gene match. Looked up from germline, CDR1 is ENHRY and CDR2 is SYGVKD. The CDR3 runs to 15 residues. CDR3 bases: TGTGCCATAGCCAGTGGGGGACAGATATCCAATGAGCAGTTCTTC. Protein sequence: CAIASGGQISNEQFF.

V gene TRBV19 combines with J gene TRBJ2-4; either TRBD1 or TRBD2 may fit D (6 bases each). The V end was cut by 2 bases, the J end by 9 bases, with 17 bases between. CDR3 length equals 15 residues. CDR1 and CDR2 (germline): LNHDA, SQIVND (reference sequence). As DNA, the CDR3 is TGTGCCAGTAGTATAAGGGGGGACCATCAGGGCATTCAGTACTTC. Translating it yields CASSIRGDHQGIQYF.

CDR3 in amino acids: CASSLFRVAASVQAFF. CDR3 in DNA: TGTGCCAGCAGTTTATTTAGGGTCGCCGCGAGTGTTCAAGCTTTCTTT. This rearrangement joins TRBV28 to TRBJ1-1; no clear D. Between the trimmed V and J ends, which lost 1 base and 9 bases, there was a span of 21 bases. Germline assignment: CDR1 MDHEN and CDR2 SYDVKM. The CDR3 has 16 residues.

This chain's CDR3 is CASQLAGGTDTQYF. Here the CDR3 DNA reads TGTGCCAGCCAGTTAGCGGGGGGCACAGATACGCAGTATTTT. The rearrangement links TRBV6-5 to TRBJ2-3; 9 bases are a match to TRBD2. Trimming removed 8 bases from V and 1 base from J; junction bases left unmatched: 4. Germline V CDR1 and CDR2: MNHEY, SVGAGI. The CDR3 loop spans 14 amino acids.